This T cell receptor beta chain was sequenced for a study of blood T cell repertoires in COVID-19. Study context: Specimens from acute and convalescent COVID-19 originated in the United States, Italy and Spain.

Authors' analysis steps: Counts of nucleated cells, estimated from reference gene primer amplification, were obtained. The method was immunoSEQ multiplex PCR; TCRdb's version includes in-frame clones alone and lacks a portion of them. The V and J calls and the clone size are those of that table, but D and trimming were determined from the DNA. Of roughly 100,000 clones in the sample, over 75% were seen once. This CDR3 is built from 16 residues. Germline CDR1 and CDR2: SNHLY and FYNNEI. V shed 2 bases and J 10 bases; nucleotides not matched to a gene: 11. The rearrangement joins TRBV2 to TRBJ2-1; 10 bases map to TRBD2. The TCR originated in a human donor in a cohort sampled during active COVID-19. What was sequenced was peripheral blood. The CDR3 is CASSETALAGAAEQFF. CDR3 nucleotide sequence: TGTGCCAGCAGTGAAACCGCCCTAGCGGGGGCGGCGGAGCAGTTCTTC.